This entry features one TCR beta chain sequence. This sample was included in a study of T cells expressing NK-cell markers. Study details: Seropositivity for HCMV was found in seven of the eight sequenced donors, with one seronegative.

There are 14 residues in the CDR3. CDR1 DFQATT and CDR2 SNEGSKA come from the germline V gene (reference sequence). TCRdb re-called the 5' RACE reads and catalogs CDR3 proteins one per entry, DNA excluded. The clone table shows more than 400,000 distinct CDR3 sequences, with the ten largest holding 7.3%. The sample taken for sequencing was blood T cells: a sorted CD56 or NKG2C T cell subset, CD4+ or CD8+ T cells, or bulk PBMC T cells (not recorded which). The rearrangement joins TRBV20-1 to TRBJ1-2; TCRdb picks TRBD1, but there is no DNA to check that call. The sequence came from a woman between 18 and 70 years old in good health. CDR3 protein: CSARIRQGDYGYTF.